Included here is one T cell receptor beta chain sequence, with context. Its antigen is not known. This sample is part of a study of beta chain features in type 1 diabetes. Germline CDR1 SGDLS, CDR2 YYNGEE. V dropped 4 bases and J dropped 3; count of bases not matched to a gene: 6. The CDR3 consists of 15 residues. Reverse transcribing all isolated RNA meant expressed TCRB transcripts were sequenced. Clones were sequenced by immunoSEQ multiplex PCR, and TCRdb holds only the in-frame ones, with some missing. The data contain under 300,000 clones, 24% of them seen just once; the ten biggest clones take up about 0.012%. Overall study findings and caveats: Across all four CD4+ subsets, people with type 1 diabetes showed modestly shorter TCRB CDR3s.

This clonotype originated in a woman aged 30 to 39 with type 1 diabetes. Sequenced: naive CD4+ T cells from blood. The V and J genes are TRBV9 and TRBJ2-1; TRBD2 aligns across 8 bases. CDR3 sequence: CASSKSTSGYNEQFF. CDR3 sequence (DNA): TGTGCCAGCAGCAAGAGCACTAGCGGCTACAATGAGCAGTTCTTC.